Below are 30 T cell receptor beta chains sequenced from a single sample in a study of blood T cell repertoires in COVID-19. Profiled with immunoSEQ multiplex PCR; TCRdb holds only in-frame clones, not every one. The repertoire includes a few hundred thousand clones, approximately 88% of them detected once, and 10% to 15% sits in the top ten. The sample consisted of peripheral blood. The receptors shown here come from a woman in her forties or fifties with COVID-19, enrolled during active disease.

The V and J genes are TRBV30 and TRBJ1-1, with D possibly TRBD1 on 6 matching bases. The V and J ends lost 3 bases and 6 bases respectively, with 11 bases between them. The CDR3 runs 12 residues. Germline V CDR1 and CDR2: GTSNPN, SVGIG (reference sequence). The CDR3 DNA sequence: TGTGCCTGGAGAGGCAGGGGAGCTGAAGCTTTCTTT. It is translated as CAWRGRGAEAFF.

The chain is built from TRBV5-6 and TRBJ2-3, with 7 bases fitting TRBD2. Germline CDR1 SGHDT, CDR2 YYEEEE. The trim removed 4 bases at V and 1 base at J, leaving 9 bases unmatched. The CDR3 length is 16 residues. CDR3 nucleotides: TGTGCCAGCAGCGCCTGGGGGAGCGGGGGCACAGATACGCAGTATTTT. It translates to CASSAWGSGGTDTQYF.

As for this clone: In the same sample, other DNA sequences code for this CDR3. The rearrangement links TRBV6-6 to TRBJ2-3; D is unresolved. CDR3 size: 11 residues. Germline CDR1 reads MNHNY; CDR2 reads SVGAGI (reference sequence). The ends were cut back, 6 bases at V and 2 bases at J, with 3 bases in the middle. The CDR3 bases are TGTGCCAGCAGGTACACAGATACGCAGTATTTT. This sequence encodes CASRYTDTQYF.

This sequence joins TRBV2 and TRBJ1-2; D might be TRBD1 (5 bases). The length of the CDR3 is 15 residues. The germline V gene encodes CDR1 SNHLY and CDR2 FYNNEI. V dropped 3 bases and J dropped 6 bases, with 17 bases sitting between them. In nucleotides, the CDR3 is TGTGCCAGCAGTGACTCAGCGGGACGGTTTGATGGCTACACCTTC. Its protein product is CASSDSAGRFDGYTF.

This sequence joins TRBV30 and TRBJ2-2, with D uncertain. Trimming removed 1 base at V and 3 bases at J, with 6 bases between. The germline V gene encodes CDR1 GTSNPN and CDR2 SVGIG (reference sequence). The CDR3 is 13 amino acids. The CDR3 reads CAWSGADTGELFF. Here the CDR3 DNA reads TGTGCCTGGAGTGGGGCAGACACCGGGGAGCTGTTTTTT.

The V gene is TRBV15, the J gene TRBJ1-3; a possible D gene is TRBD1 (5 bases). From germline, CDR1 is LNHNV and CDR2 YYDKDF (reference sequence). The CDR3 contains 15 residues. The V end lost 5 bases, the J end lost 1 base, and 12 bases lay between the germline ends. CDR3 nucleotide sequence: TGTGCCACCAGCTACGTCAGGGAATCTGGAAACACCATATATTTT. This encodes CATSYVRESGNTIYF. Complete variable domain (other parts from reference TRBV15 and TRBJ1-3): DAMVIQNPRYQVTQFGKPVTLSCSQTLNHNVMYWYQQKSSQAPKLLFHYYDKDFNNEADTPDNFQSRRPNTSFCFLDIRSPGLGDTAMYLCATSYVRESGNTIYFGEGSWLTVV.

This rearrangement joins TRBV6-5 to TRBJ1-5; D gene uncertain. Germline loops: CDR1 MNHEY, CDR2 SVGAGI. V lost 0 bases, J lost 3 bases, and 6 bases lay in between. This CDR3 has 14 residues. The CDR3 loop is CASSYSHNNQPQHF. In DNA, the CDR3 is TGTGCCAGCAGTTACTCGCACAACAATCAGCCCCAGCATTTT.

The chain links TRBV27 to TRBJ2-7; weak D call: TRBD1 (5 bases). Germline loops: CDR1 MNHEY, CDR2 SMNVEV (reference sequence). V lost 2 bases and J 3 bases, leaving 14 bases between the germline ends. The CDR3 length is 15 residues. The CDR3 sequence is CASSLGPGWGYEQYF. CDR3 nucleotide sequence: TGTGCCAGCAGTTTAGGTCCAGGGTGGGGCTACGAGCAGTACTTC.

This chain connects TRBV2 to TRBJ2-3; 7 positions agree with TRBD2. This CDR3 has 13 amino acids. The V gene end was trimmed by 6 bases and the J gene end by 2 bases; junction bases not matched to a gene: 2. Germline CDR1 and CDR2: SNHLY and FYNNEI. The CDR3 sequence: CASRGLNTDTQYF. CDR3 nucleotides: TGTGCCAGCAGGGGACTAAACACAGATACGCAGTATTTT. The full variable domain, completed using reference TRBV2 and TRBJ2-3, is EPEVTQTPSHQVTQMGQEVILRCVPISNHLYFYWYRQILGQKVEFLVSFYNNEISEKSEIFDDQFSVERPDGSNFTLKIRSTKLEDSAMYFCASRGLNTDTQYFGPGTRLTVL.

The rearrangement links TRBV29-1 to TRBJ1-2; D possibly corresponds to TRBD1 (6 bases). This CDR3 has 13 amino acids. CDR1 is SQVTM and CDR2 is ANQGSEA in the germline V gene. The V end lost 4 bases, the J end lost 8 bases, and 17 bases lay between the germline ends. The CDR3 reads CSVGGLEAGGYTF. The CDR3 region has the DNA TGCAGCGTTGGGGGGCTGGAAGCGGGAGGCTACACCTTC.

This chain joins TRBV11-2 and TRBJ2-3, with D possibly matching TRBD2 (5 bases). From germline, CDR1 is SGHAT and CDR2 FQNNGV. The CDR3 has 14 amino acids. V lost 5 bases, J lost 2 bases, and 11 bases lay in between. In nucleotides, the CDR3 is TGTGCCAGCAGCCGGTGGACTCCCACAGATACGCAGTATTTT. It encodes CASSRWTPTDTQYF.

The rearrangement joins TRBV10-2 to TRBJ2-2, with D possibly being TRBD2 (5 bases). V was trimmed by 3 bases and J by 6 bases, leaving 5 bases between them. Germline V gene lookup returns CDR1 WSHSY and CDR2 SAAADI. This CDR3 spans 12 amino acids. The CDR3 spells CASSELAGELFF. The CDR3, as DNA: TGCGCCAGCAGTGAACTAGCCGGGGAGCTGTTTTTT.

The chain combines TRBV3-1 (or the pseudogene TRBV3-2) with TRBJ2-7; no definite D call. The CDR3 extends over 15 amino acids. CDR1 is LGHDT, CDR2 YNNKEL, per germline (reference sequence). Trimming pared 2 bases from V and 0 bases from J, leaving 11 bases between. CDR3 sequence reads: CASSQKAGSSYEQYF. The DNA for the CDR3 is TGTGCCAGCAGCCAAAAGGCAGGCAGCTCCTACGAGCAGTACTTC.

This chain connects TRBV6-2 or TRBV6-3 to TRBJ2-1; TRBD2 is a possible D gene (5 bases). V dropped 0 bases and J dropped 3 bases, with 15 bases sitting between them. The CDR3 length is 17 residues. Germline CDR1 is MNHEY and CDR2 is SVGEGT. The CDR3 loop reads CASSYSMGLANYNEQFF. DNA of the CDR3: TGTGCCAGCAGTTACTCGATGGGTCTAGCTAACTACAATGAGCAGTTCTTC.

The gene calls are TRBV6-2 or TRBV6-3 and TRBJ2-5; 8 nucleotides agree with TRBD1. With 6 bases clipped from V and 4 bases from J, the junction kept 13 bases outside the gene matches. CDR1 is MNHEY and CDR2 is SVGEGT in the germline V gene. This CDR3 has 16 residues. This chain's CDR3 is CASSPTTGEVGETQYF. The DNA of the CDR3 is TGTGCCAGCAGCCCTACGACAGGGGAGGTTGGAGAGACCCAGTACTTC.

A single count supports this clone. DNA for the CDR3: TGTGCCAGCAGTGACGGTTGGGGCGGTGAAGCTTTCTTT. Its translation is CASSDGWGGEAFF. J is TRBJ1-1 and V is TRBV6-4; D is possibly TRBD1 (5 bases). Germline V gives CDR1 MRHNA, CDR2 SNTAGT. V lost 2 bases to trimming and J lost 7 bases, with 11 bases between them. This CDR3 comprises 13 residues.

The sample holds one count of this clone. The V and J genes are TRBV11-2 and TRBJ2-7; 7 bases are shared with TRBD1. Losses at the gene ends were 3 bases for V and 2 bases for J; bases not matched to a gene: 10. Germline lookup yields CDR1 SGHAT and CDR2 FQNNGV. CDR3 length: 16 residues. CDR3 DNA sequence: TGTGCCAGCAGCTTCACCGGGGACAGATGGACCTACGAGCAGTACTTC. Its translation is CASSFTGDRWTYEQYF.

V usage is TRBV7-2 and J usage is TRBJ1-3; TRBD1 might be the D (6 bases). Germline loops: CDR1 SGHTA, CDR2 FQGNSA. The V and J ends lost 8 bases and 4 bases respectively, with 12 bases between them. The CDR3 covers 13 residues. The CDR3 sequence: CASSRGAGNTIYF. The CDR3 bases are TGTGCCAGCTCACGGGGGGCCGGAAACACCATATATTTT.

Here the CDR3 DNA reads TGTGCCAGCAAGGTCGCAGGCTATGGCTACACCTTC. Residues: CASKVAGYGYTF. The chain links TRBV28 to TRBJ1-2, with D unresolved. This CDR3 region has 12 residues. Trimming pared 7 bases from V and 4 bases from J, leaving 10 bases between. CDR1 is MDHEN and CDR2 is SYDVKM in the germline V gene.

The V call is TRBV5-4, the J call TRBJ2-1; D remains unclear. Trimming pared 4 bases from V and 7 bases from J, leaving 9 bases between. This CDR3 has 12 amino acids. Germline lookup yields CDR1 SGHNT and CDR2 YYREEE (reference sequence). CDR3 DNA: TGTGCCAGCAGCCCTGACTGGAATGAGCAGTTCTTC. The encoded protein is CASSPDWNEQFF.

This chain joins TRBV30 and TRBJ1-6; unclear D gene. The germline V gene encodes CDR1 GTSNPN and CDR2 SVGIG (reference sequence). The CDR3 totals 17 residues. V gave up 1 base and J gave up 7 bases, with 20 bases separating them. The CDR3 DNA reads TGTGCCTGGAGTGACCCGGTTTGGGGAACGGGGAATTCACCCCTCCACTTT. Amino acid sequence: CAWSDPVWGTGNSPLHF.

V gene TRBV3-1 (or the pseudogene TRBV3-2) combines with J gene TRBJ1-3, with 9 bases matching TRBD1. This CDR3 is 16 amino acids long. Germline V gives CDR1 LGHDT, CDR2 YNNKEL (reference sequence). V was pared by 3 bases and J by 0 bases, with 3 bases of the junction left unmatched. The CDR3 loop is CASSQNRGLSGNTIYF. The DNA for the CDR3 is TGTGCCAGCAGCCAGAACAGGGGGCTCTCTGGAAACACCATATATTTT.

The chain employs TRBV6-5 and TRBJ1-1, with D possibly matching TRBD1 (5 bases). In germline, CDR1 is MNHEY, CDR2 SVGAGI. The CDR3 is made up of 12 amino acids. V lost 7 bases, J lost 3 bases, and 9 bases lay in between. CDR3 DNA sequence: TGTGCCAGCATTAGGGGTCACACTGAAGCTTTCTTT. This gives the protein CASIRGHTEAFF.

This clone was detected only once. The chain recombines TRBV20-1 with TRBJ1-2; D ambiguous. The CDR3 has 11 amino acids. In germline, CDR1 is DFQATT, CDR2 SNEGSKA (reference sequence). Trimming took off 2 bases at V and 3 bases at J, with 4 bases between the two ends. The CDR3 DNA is TGCAGTGCTAGACCATACTATGGCTACACCTTC. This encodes CSARPYYGYTF.

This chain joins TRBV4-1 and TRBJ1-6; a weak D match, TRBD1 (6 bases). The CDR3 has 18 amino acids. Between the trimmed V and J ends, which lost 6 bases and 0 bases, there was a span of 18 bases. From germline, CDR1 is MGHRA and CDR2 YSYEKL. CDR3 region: CASRPRTANSSYNSPLHF. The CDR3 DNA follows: TGCGCCAGCAGACCTCGGACAGCGAACAGCTCCTATAATTCACCCCTCCACTTT.

The CDR3 DNA follows: TGTGCCAGCAGTGAATTAGACAGATCCTACGAGCAGTACTTC. Its translation is CASSELDRSYEQYF. The J gene is TRBJ2-7, the V gene TRBV6-1; tentative D call: TRBD1 (5 bases). This CDR3 is built from 14 residues. Trimming stripped 2 bases from V and 1 base from J, with 9 bases between. Germline lookup yields CDR1 MNHNS and CDR2 SASEGT.

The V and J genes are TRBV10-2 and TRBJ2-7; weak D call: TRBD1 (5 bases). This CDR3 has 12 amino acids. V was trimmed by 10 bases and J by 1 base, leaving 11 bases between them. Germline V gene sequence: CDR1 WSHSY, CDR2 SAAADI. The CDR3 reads CATTDRSYEQYF. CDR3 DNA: TGCGCCACTACAGACAGATCCTACGAGCAGTACTTC.

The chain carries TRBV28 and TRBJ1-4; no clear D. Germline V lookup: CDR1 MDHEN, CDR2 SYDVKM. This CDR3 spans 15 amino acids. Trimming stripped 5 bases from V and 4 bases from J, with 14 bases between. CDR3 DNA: TGTGCCAGCAGTCCCCCCGGGAGCCTTAATGAAAAACTGTTTTTT. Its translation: CASSPPGSLNEKLFF.

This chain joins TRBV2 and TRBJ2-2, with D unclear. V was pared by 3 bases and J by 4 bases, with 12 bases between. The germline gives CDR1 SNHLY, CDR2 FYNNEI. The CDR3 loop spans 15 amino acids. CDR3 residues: CASSDSSGGTGELFF. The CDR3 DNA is TGTGCCAGCAGTGACTCGTCGGGTGGCACCGGGGAGCTGTTTTTT.

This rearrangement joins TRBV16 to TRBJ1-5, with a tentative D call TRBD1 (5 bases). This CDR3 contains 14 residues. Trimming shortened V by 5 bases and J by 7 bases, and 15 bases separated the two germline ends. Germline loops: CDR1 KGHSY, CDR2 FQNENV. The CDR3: CASSEYRISQPQHF. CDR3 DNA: TGTGCCAGCAGCGAGTACAGGATAAGCCAGCCCCAGCATTTT.